These T cell receptor beta chains were read from a single sample in a study of read filtering for tumor transcriptome and immune sequencing. From the reads, TCRdb called clonotypes with MiXCR, one entry per CDR3 protein. In the table there are about 37,000 distinct CDR3 sequences, roughly 13% of which are singletons. Input material: a population of CD138-negative cells sorted from bone marrow. The receptors derive from a donor aged 40 or older with multiple myeloma. The CDR3 runs from the conserved cysteine through the conserved F or W. The D gene is left open where the match is weak. Clone size appears in some rows only: once, few, many, or a class for an expanded clone.

many	TRBV28	TRBJ1-1	.	CASSSSPREAFF	TGTGCCAGCAGTTCCTCACCTAGGGAAGCTTTCTTT
.	TRBV7-8	TRBJ2-3	TRBD1	CASSFRDRVTDTQYF	TGTGCCAGCAGCTTCCGGGACAGGGTAACAGATACGCAGTATTTT
many	TRBV19	TRBJ2-7	.	CASSSPGSGRRGEQYF	TGTGCCAGTAGTTCCCCGGGCTCCGGTCGCAGGGGCGAGCAGTACTTC
many	TRBV5-1	TRBJ1-5	.	CASSLAPGAGQPQHF	TGCGCCAGCAGCTTGGCCCCGGGGGCAGGACAGCCCCAGCATTTT
many	TRBV11-2	TRBJ2-7	TRBD2	CASSLPSGRVAKGEQYF	TGTGCCAGCAGCTTACCTAGCGGGAGGGTCGCAAAGGGCGAGCAGTACTTC
many	TRBV12-5	TRBJ2-1	.	CASGPPGGNEQFF	TGTGCTAGTGGGCCTCCAGGTGGCAATGAGCAGTTCTTC
many	TRBV7-9	TRBJ1-5	.	CASSESGRHQPQHF	TGTGCCAGCAGTGAGTCGGGGCGTCATCAGCCCCAGCATTTT
many	TRBV12-3/TRBV12-4	TRBJ2-3	TRBD2	CASSLRGVRDTQYF	TGTGCCAGCAGTTTACGGGGGGTCCGAGATACGCAGTATTTT
.	TRBV20-1	TRBJ1-1	.	CSARVRGPVTEAFF	TGCAGTGCTAGGGTGCGGGGGCCTGTCACTGAAGCTTTCTTT
medium-sized	TRBV7-8	TRBJ2-7	.	CASSLGLGATYEQYF	TGTGCCAGCAGCTTAGGGTTAGGGGCGACCTACGAGCAGTACTTC
many	TRBV11-2	TRBJ2-3	TRBD1	CASSFNFRQGAVRWDTQYF	TGTGCCAGCAGCTTTAATTTCAGACAGGGAGCTGTTAGGTGGGATACGCAGTATTTT
many	TRBV6-5	TRBJ2-7	TRBD2	CASSTGLAGSYEQYF	TGTGCCAGCAGTACGGGACTAGCGGGTTCCTACGAGCAGTACTTC
many	TRBV12-3/TRBV12-4	TRBJ1-5	.	CASTQRGQPQHF	TGTGCCAGCACCCAAAGGGGTCAGCCCCAGCATTTT
many	TRBV4-3	TRBJ1-6	TRBD1	CASSQSGTVPNSPLHF	TGCGCCAGCAGCCAAAGTGGGACAGTTCCTAATTCACCCCTCCACTTT
many	TRBV28	TRBJ1-2	.	CASTRGPPAPGYTF	TGTGCCAGCACCCGGGGCCCACCCGCCCCCGGCTACACCTTC
many	TRBV27	TRBJ2-3	TRBD2	CASSFPGLDSDPQYF	TGTGCCAGCAGTTTCCCCGGACTAGATTCAGATCCGCAGTATTTT
many	TRBV6-1	TRBJ1-5	.	CASTDRKGAYTQHF	TGTGCCAGCACTGACCGAAAGGGAGCCTATACCCAGCATTTT
.	TRBV5-1	TRBJ2-7	TRBD2	CASSLITAGDYEQYF	TGCGCCAGCAGCTTAATCACAGCGGGGGACTACGAGCAGTACTTC
few	TRBV19	TRBJ2-7	.	CASSPLIQPYEQYF	TGTGCCAGTAGTCCCTTAATACAGCCCTACGAGCAGTACTTC
many	TRBV3-1	TRBJ1-1	.	CASSRLKNTEAFF	TGTGCCAGCAGCCGCCTAAAGAACACTGAAGCTTTCTTT
many	TRBV7-2	TRBJ2-2	TRBD1	CASSKTGATGELFF	TGTGCCAGCAGCAAGACAGGGGCAACCGGGGAGCTGTTTTTT
many	TRBV20-1	TRBJ2-5	.	CSAVVVAQYF	TGCAGTGCTGTGGTCGTAGCCCAGTACTTC
many	TRBV6-6	TRBJ1-1	.	CASRTGGDTEAFF	TGTGCCAGCAGAACCGGGGGGGACACTGAAGCTTTCTTT
many	TRBV3-1	TRBJ1-1	.	CASSQLWGNTEAFF	TGTGCCAGCAGCCAGCTTTGGGGGAACACTGAAGCTTTCTTT
few	TRBV11-2	TRBJ2-7	.	CASSLDPSPVTEQYF	TGTGCCAGCAGCTTAGACCCATCCCCAGTGACCGAGCAGTACTTC
many	TRBV3-1	TRBJ2-7	.	CASSETVSMGSYEQYF	TGTGCCAGCAGCGAAACGGTATCTATGGGCTCCTACGAGCAGTACTTC
.	TRBV30	TRBJ2-1	.	CAWSIGRLIGFLGNEQSF	TGTGCCTGGAGTATCGGGAGACTTATAGGGTTCTTGGGCAATGAGCAGTCCTTC
many	TRBV4-2	TRBJ2-1	TRBD2	CASSQDPSGSFVSEQFF	TGTGCCAGCAGCCAAGATCCTAGCGGGAGTTTTGTCAGTGAGCAGTTCTTC
many	TRBV7-2	TRBJ1-5	TRBD1	CASSQDRAQPQHF	TGTGCCAGCAGCCAGGACAGGGCTCAGCCCCAGCATTTT
many	TRBV7-2	TRBJ2-3	TRBD2	CASSRRRSGSGRKGGDTQYF	TGTGCCAGCAGCCGACGACGGAGCGGTAGCGGGAGGAAGGGGGGAGATACGCAGTATTTT
few	TRBV2	TRBJ1-3	.	CASSGGATGSGNTIYF	TGTGCCAGCAGTGGAGGGGCGACCGGCTCTGGAAACACCATATATTTT
many	TRBV16	TRBJ2-2	.	CASSQGTTGELFF	TGTGCCAGCAGCCAAGGGACGACCGGGGAGCTGTTTTTT
many	TRBV5-8	TRBJ2-2	.	CASSSVDANTGELFF	TGTGCCAGCAGCTCGGTGGATGCGAACACCGGGGAGCTGTTTTTT
.	TRBV30	TRBJ2-7	TRBD2	CAWSRTSGVSYEQYF	TGTGCCTGGAGTCGAACTAGCGGGGTCTCCTACGAGCAGTACTTC
medium-sized	TRBV20-1	TRBJ2-1	TRBD2	CSARVQGGGRAYNEQFF	TGCAGTGCTAGAGTCCAGGGAGGCGGGAGGGCCTACAATGAGCAGTTCTTC
many	TRBV30	TRBJ2-2	.	CALVGVENTGELFF	TGTGCCCTAGTCGGAGTGGAAAACACCGGGGAGCTGTTTTTT
many	TRBV7-6	TRBJ2-5	.	CASSLGLRKETQYF	TGTGCCAGCAGCTTAGGCCTTAGAAAAGAGACCCAGTACTTC
.	TRBV5-6	TRBJ2-6	.	CASSLGGPGETTGANVLTF	TGTGCCAGCAGCTTGGGGGGGCCAGGGGAAACGACTGGGGCCAACGTCCTGACTTTC
many	TRBV19	TRBJ2-1	.	CASSVGQYNEQFF	TGTGCCAGTAGTGTCGGCCAATACAATGAGCAGTTCTTC
many	TRBV28	TRBJ1-1	.	CASIREGVAFF	TGTGCCAGCATTAGGGAGGGCGTAGCTTTCTTT
many	TRBV4-1	TRBJ2-4	TRBD2	CASSQGVLAGGRLAKNIQYF	TGCGCCAGCAGCCAAGGAGTCTTAGCGGGAGGGAGGTTAGCCAAAAACATTCAGTACTTC
few	TRBV19	TRBJ2-1	TRBD2	CASSQTSGRMSEQFF	TGTGCCAGTAGTCAGACTAGCGGGAGGATGAGTGAGCAGTTCTTC
many	TRBV18	TRBJ1-1	.	CASSLYVRTEAFF	TGTGCCAGCTCACTTTATGTGCGCACTGAAGCTTTCTTT
many	TRBV19	TRBJ2-7	TRBD2	CASSIDLTSGQTYEQYF	TGTGCCAGTAGTATAGATTTGACTAGCGGGCAAACCTACGAGCAGTACTTC
.	TRBV20-1	TRBJ1-1	.	CSAPLSGLAFF	TGCAGTGCTCCTCTGTCAGGGTTAGCTTTCTTT
many	TRBV4-1	TRBJ2-6	.	CASSHPGFPGANVLTF	TGCGCCAGCAGCCACCCCGGGTTCCCTGGGGCCAACGTCCTGACTTTC
many	TRBV7-2	TRBJ1-2	TRBD1	CASKQTGPASYGYTF	TGTGCCAGCAAGCAGACAGGGCCGGCTAGCTATGGCTACACCTTC
many	TRBV30	TRBJ1-4	.	CAWTAANEKLFF	TGTGCCTGGACAGCCGCAAATGAAAAACTGTTTTTT